This T cell receptor beta chain was documented in a study of cytomegalovirus exposure and HLA in healthy donors. Background on the study: As released early, the data held around 80 million unique TCRs from HLA-typed donors. Study-wide results and caveats: Earlier findings revealed that most TCR beta V segments proved productive either about 87% or about 30% of the time. A later analysis associated 15,000 or so TCR beta sequences with HLA alleles at a 0.05 false discovery rate.

The PCR had 60 Vbeta and 13 Jbeta primers. In the original processing: Roughly 80 million unique TCR beta chains, 9 million to 12 million shared, were counted in a later analysis. Clones were sequenced by immunoSEQ multiplex PCR, and TCRdb holds only the in-frame ones, with some missing. The D gene and trimming were derived from the DNA, and the V and J assignments and clone size from that table. This repertoire shows around 180,000 clones, roughly 87% found once; its top ten account for around 0.21%. This clone was seen just once. Its matching antigen is unknown. In germline, CDR1 is MNHNY, CDR2 SVGAGI (reference sequence). The CDR3 contains 13 residues. V lost 5 bases and J lost 4, with 11 bases in between.

The source of this sequence is a girl less than two years old in good health and CMV-seronegative. Sequencing used PBMCs. V is TRBV6-6 and J is TRBJ1-1; D possibly corresponds to TRBD1 (5 bases). The CDR3 nucleotides read TGTGCCAGCAGTGCCGCCGGGGGCACTGAAGCTTTCTTT. The encoded protein is CASSAAGGTEAFF.